This passage covers 3 T cell receptor beta chains from one sample sequenced in a study of early T cells in non-severe SARS-CoV-2 infection. TCRdb recomputed calls from the 5' RACE reads with MiXCR, one row per CDR3 protein. Of over 45,000 distinct CDR3 sequences in the sample, around 6.6% were seen once. The material was whole blood, obtained at baseline. The source of these receptors is an adult who was a healthcare worker with PCR-confirmed SARS-CoV-2 infection or an uninfected control (not recorded which).

This clonotype has a count of ten or more. The chain links TRBV10-3 to TRBJ2-7, with D maybe TRBD1 (5 bases). The CDR3 covers 16 residues. Germline lookup yields CDR1 ENHRY and CDR2 SYGVKD. Trimming took off 2 bases at V and 0 bases at J, with 14 bases between the two ends. The CDR3 loop is CAISEVRVVGSYEQYF. The CDR3 DNA reads TGTGCCATCAGTGAGGTCAGGGTGGTTGGCTCCTACGAGCAGTACTTC.

This clonotype was detected ten times or more. V usage is TRBV12-3 or TRBV12-4 and J usage is TRBJ2-7; D not resolved. The length of the CDR3 is 14 residues. V gave up 7 bases and J gave up 1 base, with 14 bases separating them. The chain's CDR3 is CASTSGSRSYEQYF. CDR3 bases: TGTGCCAGCACCTCGGGTAGTAGGTCCTACGAGCAGTACTTC.

The table lists this clonotype with a few counts. The chain employs TRBV20-1 and TRBJ2-5; possibly TRBD2 for D (6 bases). Trimming shortened V by 3 bases and J by 4 bases, and 15 bases separated the two germline ends. Germline values: CDR1 DFQATT, CDR2 SNEGSKA (reference sequence). The CDR3 covers 14 residues. The CDR3 loop is CSARTPAGLETQYF. CDR3 sequence (DNA): TGCAGTGCTAGGACCCCCGCGGGGCTAGAGACCCAGTACTTC.